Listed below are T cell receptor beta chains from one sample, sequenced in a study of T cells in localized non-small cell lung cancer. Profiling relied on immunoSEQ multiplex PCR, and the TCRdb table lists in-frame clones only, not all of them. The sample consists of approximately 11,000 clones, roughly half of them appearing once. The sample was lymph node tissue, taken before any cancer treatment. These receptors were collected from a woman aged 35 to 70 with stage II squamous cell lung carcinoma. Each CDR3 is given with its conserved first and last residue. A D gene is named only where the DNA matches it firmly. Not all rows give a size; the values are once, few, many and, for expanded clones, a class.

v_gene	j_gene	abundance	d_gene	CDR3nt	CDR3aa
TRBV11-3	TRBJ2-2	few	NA	TGTGCCAGCAGCCCCCAAACCGGGACTGTCAACACCGGGGAGCTGTTTTTT	CASSPQTGTVNTGELFF
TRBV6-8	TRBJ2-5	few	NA	TGTGCCAGCAGCCTCGGGTCGGGGACCCAGTACTTC	CASSLGSGTQYF
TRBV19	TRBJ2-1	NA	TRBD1	TGTGCCAGTGCCGGACCGGGACAGGGAAGCAATGAGCAGTTCTTC	CASAGPGQGSNEQFF
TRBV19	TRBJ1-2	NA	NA	TGTGCCAGTAGTCCCAGATACTCGACGGTGAACTATGGCTACACCTTC	CASSPRYSTVNYGYTF
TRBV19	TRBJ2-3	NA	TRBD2	TGTGCCAGTAGTATGACTAGCGGGAGAAAGGCAGATACGCAGTATTTT	CASSMTSGRKADTQYF
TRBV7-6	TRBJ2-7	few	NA	TGTGCCAGCAGCCTAGGGACCGTTACCCCCTACGAGCAGTACTTC	CASSLGTVTPYEQYF
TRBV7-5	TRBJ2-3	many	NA	TGTGCCAGCAGCCCGGGACTAGCGGGAGACGCAGATACGCAGTATTTT	CASSPGLAGDADTQYF
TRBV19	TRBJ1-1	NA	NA	TGTGCCAGTAGTAGGGCGAGGAACACTGAAGCTTTCTTT	CASSRARNTEAFF
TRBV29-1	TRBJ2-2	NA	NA	TGCAGCGGGAGGGACAGCAACACCGGGGAGCTGTTTTTT	CSGRDSNTGELFF
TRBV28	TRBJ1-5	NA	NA	TGTGCCAGCAGTTTATTGAACAGCAATCAGCCCCAGCATTTT	CASSLLNSNQPQHF
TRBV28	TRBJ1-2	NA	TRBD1	TGTGCCAGCAGCTATGGAGCAGGGGGTAACTATGGCTACACCTTC	CASSYGAGGNYGYTF
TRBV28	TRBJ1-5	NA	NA	TGTGCCAGCAGTTTACAGGGCCAGGGCAATCAGCCCCAGCATTTT	CASSLQGQGNQPQHF
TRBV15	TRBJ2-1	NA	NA	TGTGCCACCAGCAGTGACAGTTCCCACTACAATGAGCAGTTCTTC	CATSSDSSHYNEQFF
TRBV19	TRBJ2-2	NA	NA	TGTGCCAGTATGGGGTGGGGAAGGGACACTACCGGGGAGCTGTTTTTT	CASMGWGRDTTGELFF
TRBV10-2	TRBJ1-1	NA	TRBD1	TGCGCCAGCAGTTTGACAGGGGTAGGAGATGTCAAAAGGAACACTGAAGCTTTCTTT	CASSLTGVGDVKRNTEAFF
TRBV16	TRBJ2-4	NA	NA	TGTGCCAGCAGCCAATCTGAAAGATTAGCCAAAAACATTCAGTACTTC	CASSQSERLAKNIQYF
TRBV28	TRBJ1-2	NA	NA	TGTGCCAGCAGCCCGCAGATATTCTATGGCTACACCTTC	CASSPQIFYGYTF
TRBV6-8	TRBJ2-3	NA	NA	TGTGCCAGCAGGACTAGGCCCCCATCAGATACGCAGTATTTT	CASRTRPPSDTQYF
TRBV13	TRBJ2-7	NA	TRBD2	TGTGCCAGCAGCTTAGGCGGGGGGGGCTACGAGCAGTACTTC	CASSLGGGGYEQYF
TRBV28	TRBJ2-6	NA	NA	TGTGCCAGCAGTTTAGGGACGCTAGGGGCCAACGTCCTGACTTTC	CASSLGTLGANVLTF
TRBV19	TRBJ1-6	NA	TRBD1	TGTGCCACCCGGGACAGTTGGAATTCACCCCTCCACTTT	CATRDSWNSPLHF
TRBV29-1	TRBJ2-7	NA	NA	TGCAGCGTTGTGACGGGTTTGGGCTCCTACGAGCAGTACTTC	CSVVTGLGSYEQYF
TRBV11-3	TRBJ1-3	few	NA	TGTGCCAGCAGCCGAGGGACGGATCGAGGTACCATATATTTT	CASSRGTDRGTIYF
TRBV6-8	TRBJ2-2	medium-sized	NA	TGTGCCAGCAGTCCCGGGACGGGAGTCACCGGGGAGCTGTTTTTT	CASSPGTGVTGELFF
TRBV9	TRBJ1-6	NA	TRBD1	TGTGCCAGCAGCGTAGGGACAGGGGAATCACCCCTCCACTTT	CASSVGTGESPLHF
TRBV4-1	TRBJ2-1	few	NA	TGCGCCAGCAGCCAAGATTCGCGGGGGCCCGGGGAGCAGTTCTTC	CASSQDSRGPGEQFF
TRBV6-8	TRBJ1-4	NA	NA	TGTGCCAGCAGTAACCGGAGGGGGGACAATGAAAAACTGTTTTTT	CASSNRRGDNEKLFF
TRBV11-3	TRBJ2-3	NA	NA	TGTGCCAGCAGCTCCGGGGGTCCCACAGATACGCAGTATTTT	CASSSGGPTDTQYF
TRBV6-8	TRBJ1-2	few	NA	TGTGCCAGCAGTTCGAGCGGGTCCCTTAACTATGGCTACACCTTC	CASSSSGSLNYGYTF
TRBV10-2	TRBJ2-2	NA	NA	TGCGCCAGCAGTATTAGGGTGAACACCGGGGAGCTGTTTTTT	CASSIRVNTGELFF
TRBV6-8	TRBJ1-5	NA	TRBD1	TGTGCCAGCACCCAAAGACAGGGGGTACAGCCCCAGCATTTT	CASTQRQGVQPQHF
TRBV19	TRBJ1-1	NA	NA	TGTGCCAGTGGGATAGGGGTAATCACTGAAGCTTTCTTT	CASGIGVITEAFF
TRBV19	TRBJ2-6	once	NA	TGTGCCAGTAGTATGTTGGGTTCTGGGGCCAACGTCCTGACTTTC	CASSMLGSGANVLTF
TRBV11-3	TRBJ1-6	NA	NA	TGTGCCAGCAGCCTCCAAGGAGGGCCAAATTCACCCCTCCACTTT	CASSLQGGPNSPLHF
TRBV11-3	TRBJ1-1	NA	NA	TGTGCCAGCAGCTTGCTGGGCGAGTACTCCGAAGCTTTCTTT	CASSLLGEYSEAFF
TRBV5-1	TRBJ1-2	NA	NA	TGCGCCAGCAGGCGGGACAACGCTAACTATGGCTACACCTTC	CASRRDNANYGYTF
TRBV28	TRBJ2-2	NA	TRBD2	TGTGCCAGCAGTTCTAGCGGGATGAACACCGGGGAGCTGTTTTTT	CASSSSGMNTGELFF
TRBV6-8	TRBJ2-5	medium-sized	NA	TGTGCCAGCAGCTCGAGTGCGGGCCCAGAGACCCAGTACTTC	CASSSSAGPETQYF
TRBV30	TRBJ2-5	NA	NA	TGTGCCTGGAGTGTTAGGCTACAAGAGACCCAGTACTTC	CAWSVRLQETQYF
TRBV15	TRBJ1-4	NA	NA	TGTGCCACCAGCAGGAGCCTTCGGGGAACTAATGAAAAACTGTTTTTT	CATSRSLRGTNEKLFF
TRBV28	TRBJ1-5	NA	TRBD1	TGTGCCAGCAGACCCGGGACAGGGGGCGGTCAGCCCCAGCATTTT	CASRPGTGGGQPQHF
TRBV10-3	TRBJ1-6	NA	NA	TGTGCCATCAGTGAGTCAACCAACCCAACCTCACCCCTCCACTTT	CAISESTNPTSPLHF
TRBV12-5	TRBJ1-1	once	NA	TGTGCTAGTGGTAACCGGGACGGACACACTGAAGCTTTCTTT	CASGNRDGHTEAFF
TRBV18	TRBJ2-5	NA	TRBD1	TGTGCCAGCTCCTTACGGACAGGGAACCAAGAGACCCAGTACTTC	CASSLRTGNQETQYF
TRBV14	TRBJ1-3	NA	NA	TGTGCCAGCAGCCAAGATCTGGCAGGGACCGGAAACACCATATATTTT	CASSQDLAGTGNTIYF
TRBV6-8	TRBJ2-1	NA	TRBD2	TGTGCCAGCCGCACTAGCGGGAGGGTCAATGAGCAGTTCTTC	CASRTSGRVNEQFF
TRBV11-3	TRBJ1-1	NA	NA	TGTGCCAGCAGCCGAAAGAGCGACAGGAACACTGAAGCTTTCTTT	CASSRKSDRNTEAFF
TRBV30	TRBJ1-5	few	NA	TGTGCCTGGAGTGTTTCGGGGACTGGCAATCAGCCCCAGCATTTT	CAWSVSGTGNQPQHF
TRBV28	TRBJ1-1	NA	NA	TGTGCCAGCGGGGACAACCAGAACACTGAAGCTTTCTTT	CASGDNQNTEAFF
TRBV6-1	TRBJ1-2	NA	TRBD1	TGTGCCAGCAGTGAAGGGGGACAGCACTATGGCTACACCTTC	CASSEGGQHYGYTF
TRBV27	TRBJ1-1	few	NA	TGTGCCAGCAGTTTATTTCGTGCCACTGAAGCTTTCTTT	CASSLFRATEAFF
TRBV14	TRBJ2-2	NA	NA	TGTGCCAGCAGCCACCGCAGACAGAGCTCGAACACCGGGGAGCTGTTTTTT	CASSHRRQSSNTGELFF